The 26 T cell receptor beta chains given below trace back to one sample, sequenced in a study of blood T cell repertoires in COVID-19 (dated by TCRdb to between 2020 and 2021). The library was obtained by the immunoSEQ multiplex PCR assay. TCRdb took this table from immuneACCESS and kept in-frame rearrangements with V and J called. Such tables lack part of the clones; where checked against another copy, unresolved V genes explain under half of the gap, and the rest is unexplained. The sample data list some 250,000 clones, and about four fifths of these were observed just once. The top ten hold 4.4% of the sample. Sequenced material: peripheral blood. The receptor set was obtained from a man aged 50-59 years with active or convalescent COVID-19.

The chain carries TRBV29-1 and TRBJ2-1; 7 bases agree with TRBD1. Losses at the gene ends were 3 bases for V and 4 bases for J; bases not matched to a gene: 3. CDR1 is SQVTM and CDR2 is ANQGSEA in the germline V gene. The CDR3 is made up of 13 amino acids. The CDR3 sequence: CSVDRTGYNEQFF. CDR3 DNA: TGCAGCGTTGACCGGACAGGATACAATGAGCAGTTCTTC.

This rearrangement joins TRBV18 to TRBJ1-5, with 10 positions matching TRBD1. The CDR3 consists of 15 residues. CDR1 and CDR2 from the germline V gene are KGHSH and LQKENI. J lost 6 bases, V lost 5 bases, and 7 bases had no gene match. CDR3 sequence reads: CASSSDRTGGQPQHF. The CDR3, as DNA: TGTGCCAGCTCATCAGATCGGACAGGGGGTCAGCCCCAGCATTTT.

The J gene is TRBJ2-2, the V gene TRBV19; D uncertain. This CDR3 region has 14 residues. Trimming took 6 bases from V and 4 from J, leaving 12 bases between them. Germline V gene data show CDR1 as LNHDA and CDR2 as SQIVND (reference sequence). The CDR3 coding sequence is TGTGCCAGTAGACGGCGGCACCTCACCGGGGAGCTGTTTTTT. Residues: CASRRRHLTGELFF.

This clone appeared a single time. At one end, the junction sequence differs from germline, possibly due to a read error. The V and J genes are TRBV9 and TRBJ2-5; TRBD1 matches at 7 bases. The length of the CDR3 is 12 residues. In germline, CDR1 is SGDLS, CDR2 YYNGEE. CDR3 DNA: TGTGCCAGCAGCGCCGAACAGGGGTCCTTGAACTTC. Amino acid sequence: CASSAEQGSLNF. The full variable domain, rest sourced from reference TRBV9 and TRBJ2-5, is DSGVTQTPKHLITATGQRVTLRCSPRSGDLSVYWYQQSLDQGLQFLIQYYNGEERAKGNILERFSAQQFPDLHSELNLSSLELGDSALYFCASSAEQGSLNFGPGTRLLVL.

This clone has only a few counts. The CDR3 here is CASRGRGAKVDIQYF. Written as DNA, the CDR3 is TGTGCCAGCAGGGGGAGGGGGGCTAAGGTAGACATTCAGTACTTC. The chain is built from TRBV3-1 (or the pseudogene TRBV3-2) and TRBJ2-4; a weak D match, TRBD2 (7 bases). Trimming took off 6 bases at V and 8 bases at J, with 20 bases between the two ends. The germline gives CDR1 LGHDT, CDR2 YNNKEL (reference sequence). There are 15 residues in the CDR3.

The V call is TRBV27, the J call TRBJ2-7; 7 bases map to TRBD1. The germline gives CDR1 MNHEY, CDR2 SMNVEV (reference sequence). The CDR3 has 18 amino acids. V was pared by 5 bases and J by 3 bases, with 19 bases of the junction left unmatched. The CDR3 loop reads CASSKKAPGTERFYEQYF. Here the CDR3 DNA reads TGTGCCAGCAGTAAAAAGGCGCCCGGGACAGAACGTTTCTACGAGCAGTACTTC.

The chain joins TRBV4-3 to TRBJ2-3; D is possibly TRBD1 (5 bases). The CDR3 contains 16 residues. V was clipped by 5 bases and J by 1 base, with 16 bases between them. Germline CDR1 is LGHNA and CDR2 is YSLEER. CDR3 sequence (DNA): TGCGCCAGCAGCGAAAGGCAGGGCTGGGGCACAGATACGCAGTATTTT. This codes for CASSERQGWGTDTQYF.

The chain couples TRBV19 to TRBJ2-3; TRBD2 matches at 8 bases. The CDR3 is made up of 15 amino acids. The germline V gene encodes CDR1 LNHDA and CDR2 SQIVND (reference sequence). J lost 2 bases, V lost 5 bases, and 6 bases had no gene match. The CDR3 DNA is TGTGCCAGTAGTCCCCGGGGGGGAAACACAGATACGCAGTATTTT. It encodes CASSPRGGNTDTQYF.

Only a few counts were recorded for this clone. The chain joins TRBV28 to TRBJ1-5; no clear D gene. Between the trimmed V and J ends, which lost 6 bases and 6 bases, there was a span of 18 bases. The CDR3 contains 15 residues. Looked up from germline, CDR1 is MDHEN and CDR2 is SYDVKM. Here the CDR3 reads CASRVMAEAGQPQHF. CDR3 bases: TGTGCCAGCAGAGTTATGGCGGAGGCGGGTCAGCCCCAGCATTTT.

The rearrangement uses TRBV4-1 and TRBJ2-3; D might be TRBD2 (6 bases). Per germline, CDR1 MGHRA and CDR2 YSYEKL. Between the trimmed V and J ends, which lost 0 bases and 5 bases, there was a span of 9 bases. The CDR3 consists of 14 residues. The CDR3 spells CASSQDGGKDTQYF. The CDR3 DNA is TGCGCCAGCAGCCAAGATGGGGGGAAAGATACGCAGTATTTT.

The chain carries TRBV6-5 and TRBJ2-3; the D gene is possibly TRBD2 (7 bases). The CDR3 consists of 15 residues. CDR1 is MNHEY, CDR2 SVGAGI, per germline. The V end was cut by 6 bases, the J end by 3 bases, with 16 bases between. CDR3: CASSPRGGRTDTQYF. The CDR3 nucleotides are TGTGCCAGCAGCCCGAGGGGGGGGCGAACAGATACGCAGTATTTT.

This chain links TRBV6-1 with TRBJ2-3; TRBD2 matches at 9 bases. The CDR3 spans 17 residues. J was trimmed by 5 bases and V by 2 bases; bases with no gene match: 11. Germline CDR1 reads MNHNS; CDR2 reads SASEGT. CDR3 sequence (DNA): TGTGCCAGCAGTGAATCCGGGACTAGCAATAGGGGAGATACGCAGTATTTT. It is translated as CASSESGTSNRGDTQYF.

CDR3: CSASGDLSNQPQHF. Here the CDR3 DNA reads TGCAGTGCTAGTGGAGATCTAAGCAATCAGCCCCAGCATTTT. The V and J genes are TRBV20-1 and TRBJ1-5; no firm D call. Trimming took off 3 bases at V and 1 base at J, with 10 bases between the two ends. The CDR3 is 14 amino acids. The germline CDR1 and CDR2 sequences are DFQATT and SNEGSKA (reference sequence).

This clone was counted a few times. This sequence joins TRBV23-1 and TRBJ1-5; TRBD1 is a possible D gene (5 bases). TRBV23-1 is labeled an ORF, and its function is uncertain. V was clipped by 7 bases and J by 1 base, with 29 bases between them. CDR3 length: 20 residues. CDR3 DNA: TGCGCCAGCAACTACCGGACACCGCATTCAACATTATGCAGCAATCAGCCCCAGCATTTT. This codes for CASNYRTPHSTLCSNQPQHF.

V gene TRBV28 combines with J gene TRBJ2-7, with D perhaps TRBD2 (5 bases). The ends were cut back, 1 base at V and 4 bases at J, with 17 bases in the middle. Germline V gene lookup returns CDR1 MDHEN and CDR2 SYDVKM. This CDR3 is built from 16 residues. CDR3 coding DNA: TGTGCCAGCAGTTTATCCCACCTTTCCCGGGGATACGAGCAGTACTTC. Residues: CASSLSHLSRGYEQYF.

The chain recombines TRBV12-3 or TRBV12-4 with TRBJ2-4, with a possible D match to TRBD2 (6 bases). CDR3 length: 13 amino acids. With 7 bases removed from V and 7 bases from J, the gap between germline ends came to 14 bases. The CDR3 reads CASTFGGPNIQYF. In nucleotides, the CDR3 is TGTGCCAGCACCTTCGGGGGACCGAACATTCAGTACTTC.

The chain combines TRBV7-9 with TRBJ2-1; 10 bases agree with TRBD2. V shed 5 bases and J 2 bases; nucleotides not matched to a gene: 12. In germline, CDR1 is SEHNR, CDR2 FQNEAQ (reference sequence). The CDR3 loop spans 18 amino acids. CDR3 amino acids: CASSIYAGLARAYNEQFF. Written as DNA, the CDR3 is TGTGCCAGCAGCATTTATGCGGGACTAGCGAGGGCCTACAATGAGCAGTTCTTC.

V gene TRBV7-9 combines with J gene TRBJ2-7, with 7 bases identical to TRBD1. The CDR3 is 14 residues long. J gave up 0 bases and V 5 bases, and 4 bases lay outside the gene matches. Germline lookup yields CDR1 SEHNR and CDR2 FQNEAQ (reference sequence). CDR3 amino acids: CASSPGQASYEQYF. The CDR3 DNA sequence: TGTGCCAGCAGCCCCGGACAGGCCTCCTACGAGCAGTACTTC.

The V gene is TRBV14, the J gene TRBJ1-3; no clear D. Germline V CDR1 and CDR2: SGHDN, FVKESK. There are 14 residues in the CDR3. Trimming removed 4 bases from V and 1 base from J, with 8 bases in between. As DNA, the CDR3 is TGTGCCAGCAGCCGACTAAATTCTGGAAACACCATATATTTT. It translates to CASSRLNSGNTIYF.

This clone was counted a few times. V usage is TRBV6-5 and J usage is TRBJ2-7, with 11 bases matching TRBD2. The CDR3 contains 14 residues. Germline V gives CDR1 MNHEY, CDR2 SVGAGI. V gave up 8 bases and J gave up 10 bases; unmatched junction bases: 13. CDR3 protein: CASRETSGEDYQYF. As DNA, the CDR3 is TGTGCCAGCCGCGAGACTAGCGGGGAAGACTACCAGTACTTC.

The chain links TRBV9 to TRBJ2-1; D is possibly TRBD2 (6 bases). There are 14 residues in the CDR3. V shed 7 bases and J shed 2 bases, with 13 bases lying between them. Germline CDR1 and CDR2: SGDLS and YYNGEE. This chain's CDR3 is CASGGRPPYNEQFF. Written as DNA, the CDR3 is TGTGCCAGCGGGGGGAGGCCACCCTACAATGAGCAGTTCTTC.

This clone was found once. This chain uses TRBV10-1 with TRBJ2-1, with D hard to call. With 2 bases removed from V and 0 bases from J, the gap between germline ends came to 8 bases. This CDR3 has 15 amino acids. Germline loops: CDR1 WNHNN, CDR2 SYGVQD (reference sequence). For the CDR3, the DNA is TGCGCCAGCAGTGAGGTACCTAGCTCCTACAATGAGCAGTTCTTC. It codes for CASSEVPSSYNEQFF.

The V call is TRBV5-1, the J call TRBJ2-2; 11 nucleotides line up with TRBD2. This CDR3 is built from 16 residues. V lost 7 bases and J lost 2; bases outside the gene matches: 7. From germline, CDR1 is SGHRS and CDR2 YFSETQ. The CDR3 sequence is CASASGGNTNTGELFF. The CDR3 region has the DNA TGCGCCAGCGCTAGCGGGGGGAACACAAACACCGGGGAGCTGTTTTTT. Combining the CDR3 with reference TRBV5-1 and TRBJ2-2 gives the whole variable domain KAGVTQTPRYLIKTRGQQVTLSCSPISGHRSVSWYQQTPGQGLQFLFEYFSETQRNKGNFPGRFSGRQFSNSRSEMNVSTLELGDSALYLCASASGGNTNTGELFFGEGSRLTVL.

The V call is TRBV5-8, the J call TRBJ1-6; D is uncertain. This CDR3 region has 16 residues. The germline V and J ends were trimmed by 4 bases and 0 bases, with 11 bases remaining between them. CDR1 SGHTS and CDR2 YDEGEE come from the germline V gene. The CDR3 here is CASSPWAGSYNSPLHF. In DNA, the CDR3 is TGTGCCAGCAGCCCCTGGGCAGGCTCCTATAATTCACCCCTCCACTTT. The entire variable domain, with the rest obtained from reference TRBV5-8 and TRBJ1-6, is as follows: EAGVTQSPTHLIKTRGQQATLRCSPISGHTSVYWYQQALGLGLQFLLWYDEGEERNRGNFPPRFSGRQFPNYSSELNVNALELEDSALYLCASSPWAGSYNSPLHFGNGTRLTVT.

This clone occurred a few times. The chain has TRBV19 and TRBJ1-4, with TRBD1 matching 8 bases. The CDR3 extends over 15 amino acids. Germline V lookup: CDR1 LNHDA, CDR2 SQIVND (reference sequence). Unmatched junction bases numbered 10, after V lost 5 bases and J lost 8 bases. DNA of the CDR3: TGTGCCAGTAGTCCACTCCGGACAGGGTACGAAAAACTGTTTTTT. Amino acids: CASSPLRTGYEKLFF.

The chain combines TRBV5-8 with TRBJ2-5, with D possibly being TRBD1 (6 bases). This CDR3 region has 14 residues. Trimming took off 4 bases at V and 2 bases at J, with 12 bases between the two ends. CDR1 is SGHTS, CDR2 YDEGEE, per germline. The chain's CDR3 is CASSLRQAQETQYF. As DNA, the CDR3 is TGTGCCAGCAGCCTTAGACAGGCACAAGAGACCCAGTACTTC.